This T cell receptor beta chain originates from a study of shared clonotypes between healthy human individuals. Points from the study as a whole: Generally, naive subsets came out with larger estimated richness than memory subsets.

The ends were cut back, 4 bases at V and 3 bases at J, with 14 bases in the middle. This CDR3 has 14 residues. Germline loops: CDR1 SGHNT, CDR2 YYREEE (reference sequence). Measured with immunoSEQ multiplex PCR; TCRdb has only the in-frame clones, and not every one. The sample consists of roughly 2.1 million clones, about 93% of them appearing once. The naive CD8 fraction comprised CD45RO-negative cells positively selected for CCR7 and excluded terminally differentiated effector memory CD45RA+ cells. Nashville, Tennessee was home to all donors, who were Caucasian adults. A word on this clone: No antigen is known for it.

The source is a man aged 18 to 35 in good health. Some clones in this sample may be carry-over from other donors' samples. The rearrangement links TRBV5-4 to TRBJ2-7; weak D call: TRBD1 (6 bases). Sample: naive CD8+ T cells from PBMCs. The CDR3 protein is CASSRLPGDYEQYF. The DNA for the CDR3 is TGTGCCAGCAGCCGCTTACCAGGGGACTACGAGCAGTACTTC.